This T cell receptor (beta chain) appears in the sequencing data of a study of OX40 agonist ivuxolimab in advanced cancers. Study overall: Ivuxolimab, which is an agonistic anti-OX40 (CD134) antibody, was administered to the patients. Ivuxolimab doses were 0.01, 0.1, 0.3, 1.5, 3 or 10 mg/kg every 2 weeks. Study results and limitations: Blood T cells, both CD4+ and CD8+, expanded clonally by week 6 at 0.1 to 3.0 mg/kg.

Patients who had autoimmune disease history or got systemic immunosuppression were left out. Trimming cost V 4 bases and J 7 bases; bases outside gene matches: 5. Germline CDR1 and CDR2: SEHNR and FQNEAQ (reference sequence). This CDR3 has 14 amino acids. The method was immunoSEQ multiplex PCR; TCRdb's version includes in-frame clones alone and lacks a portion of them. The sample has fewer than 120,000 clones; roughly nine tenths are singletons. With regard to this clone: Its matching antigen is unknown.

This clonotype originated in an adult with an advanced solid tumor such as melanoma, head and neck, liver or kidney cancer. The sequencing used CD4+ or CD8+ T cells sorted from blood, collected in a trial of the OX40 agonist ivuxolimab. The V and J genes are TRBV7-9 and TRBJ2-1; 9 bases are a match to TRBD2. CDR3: CASSSGLASNEQFF. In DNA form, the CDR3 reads TGTGCCAGCAGCTCGGGACTAGCTTCGAATGAGCAGTTCTTC.